This paragraph covers one TCR beta chain sequence. This sample was taken from a study of blood T cell repertoires in COVID-19. The CDR3 has 16 amino acids. With 10 bases removed from V and 6 bases from J, the gap between germline ends came to 27 bases. In germline, CDR1 is LNHNV, CDR2 YYDKDF (reference sequence). Measured with immunoSEQ multiplex PCR; TCRdb has only the in-frame clones, and not every one. The sample contains a few hundred thousand clones, around 80% of which appear only once. Sequencing input: PBMCs or T cells enriched from blood (not recorded which). The receptor comes from a man aged 25-45 years with acute COVID-19. The rearrangement links TRBV15 to TRBJ1-2, with TRBD1 as a possible D gene (5 bases). The CDR3 reads CAITKESGKGTDGYTF. CDR3 DNA: TGTGCCATAACAAAAGAGAGCGGGAAGGGGACTGATGGCTACACCTTC.